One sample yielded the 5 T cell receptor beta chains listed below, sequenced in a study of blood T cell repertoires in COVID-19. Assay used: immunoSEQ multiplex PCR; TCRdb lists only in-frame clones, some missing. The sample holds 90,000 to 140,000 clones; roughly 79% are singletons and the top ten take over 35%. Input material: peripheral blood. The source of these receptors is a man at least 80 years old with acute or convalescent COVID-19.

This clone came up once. The CDR3 is CASSLATGIGETQYF. CDR3 DNA: TGTGCCAGCAGCCTCGCGACGGGAATAGGAGAGACCCAGTACTTC. The rearrangement joins TRBV5-4 to TRBJ2-5; weak D call: TRBD2 (5 bases). CDR3 length equals 15 residues. Trimming left V 4 bases short and J 4 bases short, with 17 bases between. Germline V gives CDR1 SGHNT, CDR2 YYREEE (reference sequence).

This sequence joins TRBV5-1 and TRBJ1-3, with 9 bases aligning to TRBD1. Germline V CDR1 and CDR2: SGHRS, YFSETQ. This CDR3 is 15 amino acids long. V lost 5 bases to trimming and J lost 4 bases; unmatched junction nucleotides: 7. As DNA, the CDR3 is TGCGCCAGCAGTTCAGGGACAGGGTCCGGAAACACCATATATTTT. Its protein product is CASSSGTGSGNTIYF.

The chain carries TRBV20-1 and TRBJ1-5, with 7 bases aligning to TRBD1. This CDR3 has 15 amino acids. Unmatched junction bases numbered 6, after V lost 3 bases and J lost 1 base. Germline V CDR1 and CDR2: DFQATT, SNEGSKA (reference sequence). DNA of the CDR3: TGCAGTGCTAGTGTTGGCAGGGGGAGCAATCAGCCCCAGCATTTT. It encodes CSASVGRGSNQPQHF.

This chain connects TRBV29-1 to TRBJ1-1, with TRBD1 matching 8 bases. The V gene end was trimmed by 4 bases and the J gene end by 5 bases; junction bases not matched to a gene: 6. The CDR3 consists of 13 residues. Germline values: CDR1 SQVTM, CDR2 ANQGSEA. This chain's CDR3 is CSVGQGASTEAFF. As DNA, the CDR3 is TGCAGCGTTGGCCAGGGGGCGAGTACTGAAGCTTTCTTT.

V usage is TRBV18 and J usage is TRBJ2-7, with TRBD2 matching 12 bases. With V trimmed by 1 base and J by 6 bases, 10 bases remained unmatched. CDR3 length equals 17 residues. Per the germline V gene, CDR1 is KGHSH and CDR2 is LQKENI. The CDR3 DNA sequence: TGTGCCAGCTCACCACGGACTAGCGGGAATCTCGGGGGCGAGCAGTACTTC. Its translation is CASSPRTSGNLGGEQYF.